Listed below are T cell receptor beta chains from one sample, sequenced in a study of cytomegalovirus exposure and HLA in healthy donors. Sequencing used immunoSEQ multiplex PCR; TCRdb keeps in-frame clones, though not all of them. The sample consists of some 140,000 clones, around 72% of them appearing once. The sample consisted of PBMCs. These receptors were collected from a man aged 50 to 59 in good health and CMV-seropositive. CDR3s include the opening cysteine and the closing phenylalanine or tryptophan. Each record gives: D gene, clone size, V gene, J gene, CDR3 DNA, CDR3 protein. D genes are given only for firm matches. The listing skips clone size in some rows; elsewhere it reads once, few, many or a size class.

-	-	TRBV18	TRBJ1-5	TGTGCCAGCTCACCAGGACACCGAGGTGAGCAGCCCCAGCATTTT	CASSPGHRGEQPQHF
-	-	TRBV9	TRBJ2-7	TGTGCCAGCAGCGCCGACAGCCTTACCTACGAGCAGTACTTC	CASSADSLTYEQYF
-	-	TRBV29-1	TRBJ2-3	TGCAGCGTCGAGGAAGATACGCAGTATTTT	CSVEEDTQYF
TRBD1	few	TRBV7-6	TRBJ2-2	TGTGCCAGCAGCTATGACAGGGGGCTGAACACCGGGGAGCTGTTTTTT	CASSYDRGLNTGELFF
TRBD2	-	TRBV5-1	TRBJ2-7	TGCGCCAGCAGCGGCCTGACGAGCGGGAGAGGTAACGAGCAGTACTTC	CASSGLTSGRGNEQYF
-	-	TRBV27	TRBJ1-2	TGTGCCAGCAGTTTGGGCGGGGGGGCCTATGGCTACACCTTC	CASSLGGGAYGYTF
-	-	TRBV5-4	TRBJ2-1	TGTGCCAGCAGCCCTCCTTCCCGAGGGAATGAGCAGTTCTTC	CASSPPSRGNEQFF
TRBD1	-	TRBV11-2	TRBJ2-1	TGTGCCAGCAGCTTATACTATACAGGGGGGAGCTCCTACAATGAGCAGTTCTTC	CASSLYYTGGSSYNEQFF
-	-	TRBV27	TRBJ2-3	TGTGCCAGCTACAGGGACGATACGCAGTATTTT	CASYRDDTQYF
-	-	TRBV7-2	TRBJ2-6	TGTGCCAGCAGCTTAAGTGCGGGTGCTGGGGCCAACGTCCTGACTTTC	CASSLSAGAGANVLTF
-	-	TRBV13	TRBJ1-2	TGTGCCAGCAGCTTAGGAGGAGATCCAAACTATGGCTACACCTTC	CASSLGGDPNYGYTF
TRBD2	-	TRBV25-1	TRBJ2-5	TGTGCCAGCAGTGAATGGCTAGCGGGGACCCCCCAAGAGACCCAGTACTTC	CASSEWLAGTPQETQYF
TRBD2	few	TRBV5-1	TRBJ2-4	TGCGCCAGCAGCTTAGCGGGGGCCTCCCCGATTCAGTACTTC	CASSLAGASPIQYF
-	few	TRBV6-4	TRBJ1-5	TGTGCCAGCAGTGAGTCAAGTTTTGGTGGCCCCCAGCATTTT	CASSESSFGGPQHF
-	-	TRBV28	TRBJ2-1	TGTGCCAGCAGTTTAGGGCAGGTCGGCAATGAGCAGTTCTTC	CASSLGQVGNEQFF
-	-	TRBV7-9	TRBJ2-5	TGTGCCAGCAGCCGTCAGTCAGGGTGGGAGACCCAGTACTTC	CASSRQSGWETQYF
TRBD2	few	TRBV9	TRBJ2-5	TGTGCCAGCAGCGAGGGACTAGCGGGAGTAGAGACCCAGTACTTC	CASSEGLAGVETQYF
TRBD1	-	TRBV2	TRBJ2-3	TGTGCCAGCAGCGCTGGACAGGGGCTCGGCACAGATACGCAGTATTTT	CASSAGQGLGTDTQYF
-	-	TRBV7-7	TRBJ2-2	TGTGCTAGCAGCCGGGGGGCGCAGGGAGGCACCGGGGAGCTGTTTTTT	CASSRGAQGGTGELFF
-	medium-sized	TRBV10-1	TRBJ1-1	TGCGCCAGCAGTGAGGGTCTAAACACTGAAGCTTTCTTT	CASSEGLNTEAFF
TRBD1	-	TRBV2	TRBJ1-2	TGTGCCAGCAGGGGGACAGGGGCTCGGTATGGCTACACCTTC	CASRGTGARYGYTF
TRBD1	few	TRBV4-2	TRBJ2-3	TGTGCCAGCAGCCCCAGGGACAGGTTAGCCACAGATACGCAGTATTTT	CASSPRDRLATDTQYF
TRBD1	few	TRBV15	TRBJ1-2	TGTGCCACCAGCAGAGATCTGGGTAGGACAGGGGCGGTAGATGGCTACACCTTC	CATSRDLGRTGAVDGYTF
-	-	TRBV5-1	TRBJ1-2	TGCGCCAGCAGCTTGGGGCAGGGATTGGGCGGCTACACCTTC	CASSLGQGLGGYTF
-	-	TRBV9	TRBJ1-4	TGTGCCAGCAGCGTAGTAGAGGCAACTAATGAAAAACTGTTTTTT	CASSVVEATNEKLFF
TRBD1	once	TRBV2	TRBJ1-4	TGTGCCAGCAGGCCACAAGAGGGGGCCCATGAAAAACTGTTTTTT	CASRPQEGAHEKLFF
-	few	TRBV5-1	TRBJ1-5	TGCGCCAGCAGCTTGGGGGAGACAGGTAGTCAGCCCCAGCATTTT	CASSLGETGSQPQHF
TRBD1	-	TRBV4-2	TRBJ2-4	TGTGCCAGCAGCCAAGATTTCAGGGGGCTGGGGAACATTCAGTACTTC	CASSQDFRGLGNIQYF
TRBD1	-	TRBV5-1	TRBJ2-5	TGCGCCAGCAGCTTGCAGGGGACAGAAGAGACCCAGTACTTC	CASSLQGTEETQYF
-	-	TRBV5-4	TRBJ1-1	TGTGCCAGCAGACTCAACTGGGGGGGCACTGAAGCTTTCTTT	CASRLNWGGTEAFF
TRBD1	-	TRBV6-5	TRBJ1-2	TGTGCCAGCAGGTCAGGGGGCCCAGACCCCCGCTACACCTTC	CASRSGGPDPRYTF
TRBD2	-	TRBV15	TRBJ2-3	TGTGCCACCAGCAGAGGCCGGACTAGCGGGGGTGGTAGCACGCAGTATTTT	CATSRGRTSGGGSTQYF
-	once	TRBV6-4	TRBJ1-4	TGTGCCAGCATCGTAAGTTCTTGCGGAAATACAACTAATGAAAAACTGTTTTTT	CASIVSSCGNTTNEKLFF
-	few	TRBV5-4	TRBJ1-2	TGTGCCAGCAGCTTGATCTCGAGGGGGAACTATGGCTACACCTTC	CASSLISRGNYGYTF
TRBD2	-	TRBV5-1	TRBJ2-2	TGCGCCAGCAGCCAGACTCCGGGACTAGCGGTAGGGGGGGAGCTGTTTTTT	CASSQTPGLAVGGELFF
TRBD1	-	TRBV2	TRBJ1-1	TGTGCCAGCGGGGGACAGGCCAACACTGAAGCTTTCTTT	CASGGQANTEAFF
TRBD1	-	TRBV27	TRBJ2-7	TGTGCCAGCAGGAGGGACAGGGGGCTTTACGAGCAGTACTTC	CASRRDRGLYEQYF
-	-	TRBV27	TRBJ2-3	TGTGCCAGCAGTCCCCTCGCTAGCGTAAGCACAGATACGCAGTATTTT	CASSPLASVSTDTQYF
-	once	TRBV9	TRBJ1-4	TGTGCCAGCAGCCCCCAGGGTAGGGTGCCTAATGAAAAACTGTTTTTT	CASSPQGRVPNEKLFF
-	few	TRBV4-2	TRBJ2-2	TGTGCCAGCAGCCAAGACCAGAGTGAGGTTACCGGGGAGCTGTTTTTT	CASSQDQSEVTGELFF
TRBD2	-	TRBV11-3	TRBJ2-3	TGTGCCAGCAGCTCGGGACTAGCGGACTTCACAGATACGCAGTATTTT	CASSSGLADFTDTQYF
TRBD1	-	TRBV6-5	TRBJ2-3	TGTGCCAGCAGTCGACAGGGGGGGCCCATGGATACGCAGTATTTT	CASSRQGGPMDTQYF
TRBD1	once	TRBV9	TRBJ1-1	TGTGCCAGCAGCGCGGGGACAGGGGGCTTGGCTTTCTTT	CASSAGTGGLAFF
TRBD1	-	TRBV5-1	TRBJ1-1	TGCGCCAGCAGCTCGGACAGGGGCCTCCAGGCTTTCTTT	CASSSDRGLQAFF
TRBD1	-	TRBV19	TRBJ2-2	TGTGCCAGTAGACCGGGACAGGGTCGCACCGGGGAGCTGTTTTTT	CASRPGQGRTGELFF
-	-	TRBV7-2	TRBJ1-4	TGTGCCAGCAGCTTAAGTACTAAGCGCCGGGGTGAAAAACTGTTTTTT	CASSLSTKRRGEKLFF
-	-	TRBV9	TRBJ1-3	TGTGCCAGCAGCGTAGACAGCGGGGTGGACACCATATATTTT	CASSVDSGVDTIYF
-	-	TRBV5-1	TRBJ2-3	TGCGCCAGCAGCTTTCAGGGTTTCGGCGGCACAGATACGCAGTATTTT	CASSFQGFGGTDTQYF
-	few	TRBV5-1	TRBJ2-3	TGCGCCAGCAGCTTGGGCGGGGACACAGATACGCAGTATTTT	CASSLGGDTDTQYF
-	few	TRBV6-1	TRBJ2-7	TGTGCCAGCAGTGAAGAGGCCTTGAGGGTGTCAACCTACGAGCAGTACTTC	CASSEEALRVSTYEQYF
-	once	TRBV13	TRBJ1-2	TGTGCCAGCAGCTTACGGCGGCTCGGCTATGGCTACACCTTC	CASSLRRLGYGYTF
-	once	TRBV28	TRBJ2-6	TGTGCCAGCAGGGGCGGGACAGCTACTGGGGCCAACGTCCTGACTTTC	CASRGGTATGANVLTF
TRBD1	once	TRBV5-1	TRBJ2-1	TGCGCCAGCAGCACCCGGACAGGGGGAACCCTCTACAATGAGCAGTTCTTC	CASSTRTGGTLYNEQFF
-	-	TRBV18	TRBJ2-5	TGTGCCAGCTCACCAAACAGAAACCAAGAGACCCAGTACTTC	CASSPNRNQETQYF
-	-	TRBV4-3	TRBJ2-7	TGCGCCAGCAGCCAAGAGCTCCGGGATCACTACGAGCAGTACTTC	CASSQELRDHYEQYF
-	few	TRBV6-6	TRBJ1-1	TGTGCCAGCAACCAACAGGGATCGAACACTGAAGCTTTCTTT	CASNQQGSNTEAFF
TRBD1	-	TRBV19	TRBJ2-3	TGTGCCAGTAGTATAGGGACAGGGGGCCAAGATACGCAGTATTTT	CASSIGTGGQDTQYF
-	few	TRBV10-1	TRBJ2-5	TGCGCCAGCAGGGCTAGGGGTGCGCAGTACTTC	CASRARGAQYF